This T cell receptor beta chain was recovered during a study of T-cell memory formation after mild COVID-19. Study findings and constraints: Cross-reactive memory apparently joined, as some responding clones appeared in pre-infection memory. Whether second-wave clones peaking at day 37 were SARS-CoV-2 specific went unconfirmed. Those CD4+ clones that contracted were mainly in CM and EM (CD8+ ones in EMRA).

Turning to this clonotype: The antigen is not known.

This CDR3 is 14 amino acids long. The germline CDR1 and CDR2 sequences are LGHNA and YSLEER. Between the trimmed V and J ends, which lost 4 bases and 3 bases, there was a span of 11 bases. It was 5'RACE with constant-segment primers that produced the TCR alpha and TCR beta cDNA libraries, which carried sample barcodes and UMIs. TCRdb processed the 5' RACE reads anew with MiXCR; each CDR3 protein has one entry. The repertoire holds 120,000 to 150,000 distinct CDR3 sequences, more than 13% seen once, with about 27% in the top ten. The receptor comes from an adult woman who had mild COVID-19 (a few samples of this study predate the infection). Cell type and time point are not known. Sequenced material: PBMCs or a T cell subset sorted from them (not recorded which). V and J are TRBV4-3 and TRBJ2-3; D possibly uses TRBD1 or TRBD2 (5 bases each). The CDR3 region is CASSLLGETDTQYF. In DNA, the CDR3 is TGCGCCAGCAGCCTCCTGGGGGAGACAGATACGCAGTATTTT.